The 28 T cell receptor beta chains below all came from one sample that was sequenced in a study of response to subunit inactivated influenza vaccine. TCRdb recomputed calls from the RT-PCR reads with MiXCR, one row per CDR3 protein. This table holds hundreds of thousands of distinct CDR3 sequences, about a fifth found once. The sample was PBMCs from blood, taken approximately 20 months after vaccination. These receptors were taken from a man aged 45 to 75 who received an inactivated influenza vaccine.

This rearrangement joins TRBV6-2 or TRBV6-3 to TRBJ2-3; D unclear. Trimming removed 2 bases from V and 12 bases from J, with 12 bases in between. Germline V gives CDR1 MNHEY, CDR2 SVGEGT. This CDR3 is built from 12 residues. In nucleotides, the CDR3 is TGTGCCAGCAGTTACCCGGCCTTATTCCAGTATTTT. It yields the protein CASSYPALFQYF.

CDR3 residues: CASSLTGPPGPQHF. DNA for the CDR3: TGTGCCAGCAGTCTTACAGGGCCGCCGGGGCCCCAGCATTTT. This chain links TRBV6-2 or TRBV6-3 with TRBJ1-5; possibly TRBD1 for D (6 bases). CDR3 size: 14 residues. Per germline, CDR1 MNHEY and CDR2 SVGEGT. The V and J ends lost 5 bases and 9 bases respectively, with 17 bases between them.

The rearrangement joins TRBV27 to TRBJ1-4; TRBD1 might be the D (6 bases). V lost 3 bases and J 7 bases, leaving 12 bases between the germline ends. Looked up from germline, CDR1 is MNHEY and CDR2 is SMNVEV (reference sequence). CDR3 length: 14 residues. For the CDR3, the DNA is TGTGCCAGCAGTTTGATGGGGGCGCGTGAAAAACTGTTTTTT. It is translated as CASSLMGAREKLFF. Combining the CDR3 with reference TRBV27 and TRBJ1-4 gives the whole variable domain EAQVTQNPRYLITVTGKKLTVTCSQNMNHEYMSWYRQDPGLGLRQIYYSMNVEVTDKGDVPEGYKVSRKEKRNFPLILESPSPNQTSLYFCASSLMGAREKLFFGSGTQLSVL.

The chain has TRBV20-1 and TRBJ2-5; D may correspond to TRBD1 or TRBD2 (6 bases each). The CDR3 consists of 13 residues. Germline CDR1 is DFQATT and CDR2 is SNEGSKA (reference sequence). The CDR3 loop reads CSPRPGAAETQYF. The CDR3 DNA follows: TGCAGCCCTCGCCCGGGGGCGGCTGAGACCCAGTACTTC.

This clonotype was seen a handful of times. The gene calls are TRBV28 and TRBJ1-4, with D unclear. Trimming removed 3 bases from V and 6 bases from J, with 11 bases in between. This CDR3 contains 14 residues. Germline V gives CDR1 MDHEN, CDR2 SYDVKM. The CDR3 region is CASSFLAIDEKLFF. CDR3 nucleotides: TGTGCCAGCAGTTTTTTGGCGATTGATGAAAAACTGTTTTTT. Looking up the rest from reference TRBV28 and TRBJ1-4 gives the full variable domain: DVKVTQSSRYLVKRTGEKVFLECVQDMDHENMFWYRQDPGLGLRLIYFSYDVKMKEKGDIPEGYSVSREKKERFSLILESASTNQTSMYLCASSFLAIDEKLFFGSGTQLSVL.

The chain carries TRBV30 and TRBJ2-1, with 7 bases identical to TRBD1. CDR1 GTSNPN and CDR2 SVGIG come from the germline V gene (reference sequence). CDR3 length: 14 amino acids. V gave up 1 base and J gave up 3 bases; unmatched junction bases: 3. The CDR3 DNA reads as TGTGCCTGGAGTGGAGGGGGCCTCTACAATGAGCAGTTCTTC. Residues: CAWSGGGLYNEQFF. Complete variable domain (other parts from reference TRBV30 and TRBJ2-1): SQTIHQWPATLVQPVGSPLSLECTVEGTSNPNLYWYRQAAGRGLQLLFYSVGIGQISSEVPQNLSASRPQDRQFILSSKKLLLSDSGFYLCAWSGGGLYNEQFFGPGTRLTVL.

This clonotype appeared a few times. This rearrangement joins TRBV24-1 to TRBJ1-5; a possible D gene is TRBD1 (5 bases). Germline V gene data show CDR1 as KGHDR and CDR2 as SFDVKD. This CDR3 spans 14 amino acids. V lost 6 bases, J lost 3 bases, and 11 bases lay in between. The CDR3 DNA reads TGTGCCACCAGTCCTGGGGGGTACAATCAGCCCCAGCATTTT. Protein product: CATSPGGYNQPQHF.

This clonotype has more than one count but fewer than ten. The V call is TRBV20-1, the J call TRBJ2-5, with TRBD1 identical over 10 bases. The CDR3 contains 15 residues. The V segment lost 2 bases and the J segment 1 base; nucleotides outside the gene matches: 4. Per germline, CDR1 DFQATT and CDR2 SNEGSKA (reference sequence). The CDR3 spells CSARLGTGAQETQYF. DNA for the CDR3: TGCAGTGCTAGACTGGGGACAGGGGCCCAAGAGACCCAGTACTTC.

This clonotype appeared a few times. This chain joins TRBV29-1 and TRBJ1-2; D not resolved. The length of the CDR3 is 13 residues. CDR1 is SQVTM and CDR2 is ANQGSEA in the germline V gene. V lost 0 bases to trimming and J lost 2 bases, with 7 bases between them. This CDR3 reads CSVEDKGNYGYTF. CDR3 coding DNA: TGCAGCGTTGAAGACAAGGGAAACTATGGCTACACCTTC.

This rearrangement joins TRBV5-1 to TRBJ2-1; either TRBD1 or TRBD2 may supply D (5 bases each). This CDR3 has 14 residues. Trimming cost V 3 bases and J 4 bases, with 11 bases left between them. Germline V gives CDR1 SGHRS, CDR2 YFSETQ. The CDR3 here is CASSSGQEYNEQFF. The CDR3 nucleotides read TGCGCCAGCAGCTCGGGGCAAGAATACAATGAGCAGTTCTTC.

The chain combines TRBV7-2 with TRBJ2-1; tentative D call: TRBD2 (6 bases). V lost 5 bases and J lost 8, with 19 bases in between. CDR1 and CDR2 (germline): SGHTA, FQGNSA. This CDR3 is 15 amino acids long. Written as DNA, the CDR3 is TGTGCCAGCAGCCCACTAGCCTTGACGGGAGATGAGCAGTTCTTC. Amino acid sequence: CASSPLALTGDEQFF.

This clonotype was observed a handful of times. The chain combines TRBV20-1 with TRBJ1-6; 7 positions agree with TRBD1. Trimming cost V 5 bases and J 5 bases; bases outside gene matches: 15. Per germline, CDR1 DFQATT and CDR2 SNEGSKA (reference sequence). The CDR3 is 17 residues long. CDR3 nucleotide sequence: TGCAGTGCTGGAACAAACAGGGGCCACGTTAATAATTCACCCCTCCACTTT. Protein sequence: CSAGTNRGHVNNSPLHF.

This clonotype was seen more than once but under ten times. The chain combines TRBV4-2 with TRBJ2-5; no reliable D call. CDR1 is LGHNA and CDR2 is YNFKEQ in the germline V gene. Trimming took 0 bases from V and 2 from J, leaving 10 bases between them. This CDR3 region has 15 residues. For the CDR3, the DNA is TGTGCCAGCAGCCAAGAGGTCCTAGGACAAGAGACCCAGTACTTC. It yields the protein CASSQEVLGQETQYF.

This clonotype was counted between two and nine times. The genes are TRBV4-3 and TRBJ1-6, with TRBD1 matching 9 bases. The V gene's germline CDR1 is LGHNA and CDR2 YSLEER. This CDR3 spans 17 amino acids. Trimming removed 3 bases from V and 8 bases from J; junction bases left unmatched: 11. CDR3 sequence: CASSQNPGTGSDSPLHF. The CDR3 DNA follows: TGCGCCAGCAGCCAGAATCCCGGGACAGGGTCGGATTCACCCCTCCACTTT.

This chain links TRBV15 with TRBJ2-5; D gene uncertain. The CDR3 has 14 amino acids. V was trimmed by 5 bases and J by 2 bases, leaving 12 bases between them. The V gene's germline CDR1 is LNHNV and CDR2 YYDKDF (reference sequence). The CDR3 sequence: CATSPRRHQETQYF. The CDR3 DNA reads as TGTGCCACCAGCCCCCGACGGCATCAAGAGACCCAGTACTTC.

This rearrangement joins TRBV21-1 to TRBJ2-1; TRBD1 was called by the table and not checked on the DNA. TRBV21-1 is an annotated pseudogene. This CDR3 is built from 14 residues. As DNA, the CDR3 is TGTGCCAGCAGCTTGGGGGGCTGGCACAATGAGCAGTTCTTC. It yields the protein CASSLGGWHNEQFF.

The V gene is TRBV6-2 or TRBV6-3, the J gene TRBJ2-7, with D unresolved. The CDR3 is made up of 13 amino acids. Germline values: CDR1 MNHEY, CDR2 SVGEGT. Trimming shortened V by 7 bases and J by 2 bases, and 12 bases separated the two germline ends. The CDR3 coding sequence is TGTGCCAGCAAAACACTGAGAGCCTACGAGCAGTACTTC. Its protein product is CASKTLRAYEQYF.

This rearrangement joins TRBV6-2 or TRBV6-3 to TRBJ1-5, with unresolved D. The germline V and J ends were trimmed by 5 bases and 7 bases, with 9 bases remaining between them. The CDR3 runs 12 residues. From germline, CDR1 is MNHEY and CDR2 SVGEGT. The CDR3 here is CASSTPRQPQHF. The DNA of the CDR3 is TGTGCCAGCAGTACACCCAGGCAGCCCCAGCATTTT.

This clonotype has only a few counts. The chain recombines TRBV15 with TRBJ1-1, with D maybe TRBD1 (5 bases). The CDR3 spans 14 residues. V lost 0 bases to trimming and J lost 5 bases, with 10 bases between them. CDR1 is LNHNV, CDR2 YYDKDF, per germline (reference sequence). The CDR3 nucleotides are TGTGCCACCAGCAGAGATACCAGGGTTACTGAAGCTTTCTTT. This codes for CATSRDTRVTEAFF.

Ten or more counts support this clonotype. The V and J genes are TRBV5-4 and TRBJ2-7; 10 nucleotides agree with TRBD2. V trimming: 2 bases; J trimming: 10 bases; junction bases outside the gene matches: 9. This CDR3 spans 14 amino acids. Germline lookup yields CDR1 SGHNT and CDR2 YYREEE (reference sequence). The CDR3 DNA reads TGTGCCAGCAGCTTATCAAGCGGGGGGGGAAGACAGTACTTC. This codes for CASSLSSGGGRQYF. The full variable domain, rest sourced from reference TRBV5-4 and TRBJ2-7, is ETGVTQSPTHLIKTRGQQVTLRCSSQSGHNTVSWYQQALGQGPQFIFQYYREEENGRGNFPPRFSGLQFPNYSSELNVNALELDDSALYLCASSLSSGGGRQYFGPGTRLTVT.

This clonotype turned up a few times. This rearrangement joins TRBV6-2 or TRBV6-3 to TRBJ1-1, with 8 bases aligning to TRBD1. Germline CDR1 and CDR2: MNHEY and SVGEGT. The length of the CDR3 is 15 residues. The junction had 2 bases not matched to a gene; V was cut back by 2 bases and J by 0 bases. CDR3: CASSYGTGMNTEAFF. As DNA, the CDR3 is TGTGCCAGCAGTTACGGGACAGGAATGAACACTGAAGCTTTCTTT.

The chain has TRBV20-1 and TRBJ2-7; TRBD2 matches 9 bases. The CDR3 contains 15 residues. The germline CDR1 and CDR2 sequences are DFQATT and SNEGSKA (reference sequence). The V gene end was trimmed by 0 bases and the J gene end by 0 bases; junction bases not matched to a gene: 3. The CDR3 loop is CSARDLSGSSYEQYF. CDR3 bases: TGCAGTGCTAGAGATCTTAGCGGGAGCTCCTACGAGCAGTACTTC.

This CDR3 is CASSQEGLAGYEQYF. Written as DNA, the CDR3 is TGCGCCAGCAGCCAAGAGGGACTAGCAGGGTACGAGCAGTACTTC. The rearrangement uses TRBV4-3 and TRBJ2-7; 9 bases are shared with TRBD2. This CDR3 region has 15 residues. Germline V gene data show CDR1 as LGHNA and CDR2 as YSLEER. J was trimmed by 4 bases and V by 0 bases; bases with no gene match: 4.

Written as DNA, the CDR3 is TGTGCCAGCAGCCCTGGGACAGTGGTAACCTACGAGCAGTACTTC. Its translation: CASSPGTVVTYEQYF. The chain couples TRBV6-2 or TRBV6-3 to TRBJ2-7; 7 nucleotides line up with TRBD1. CDR1 is MNHEY, CDR2 SVGEGT, per germline. The CDR3 runs to 15 residues. Unmatched junction bases numbered 10, after V lost 6 bases and J lost 2 bases.

This clonotype was seen more than once but under ten times. The rearrangement uses TRBV11-2 and TRBJ2-3; 11 positions agree with TRBD1. The germline V gene encodes CDR1 SGHAT and CDR2 FQNNGV. With V trimmed by 4 bases and J by 6 bases, 9 bases remained unmatched. CDR3 size: 16 residues. CDR3 protein: CASSSVRDRGLDTQYF. DNA of the CDR3: TGTGCCAGCAGCTCCGTCCGGGACAGGGGGTTGGATACGCAGTATTTT.

The chain combines TRBV5-1 with TRBJ1-4; TRBD1 aligns across 8 bases. The CDR3 is 15 amino acids. CDR1 and CDR2 from the germline V gene are SGHRS and YFSETQ. V was clipped by 4 bases and J by 8 bases; unmatched bases: 10. The CDR3 DNA sequence: TGCGCCAGCAGCCCCAGGACAGGGCCGCCCGAAAAACTGTTTTTT. This sequence encodes CASSPRTGPPEKLFF.

The chain joins TRBV28 to TRBJ2-7; 9 bases are a match to TRBD1. Germline CDR1 and CDR2: MDHEN and SYDVKM. Unmatched junction bases numbered 11, after V lost 7 bases and J lost 1 base. This CDR3 contains 16 residues. As DNA, the CDR3 is TGTGCCAGCAACTCACCGTGGACAGGGGAGTCCTACGAGCAGTACTTC. This gives the protein CASNSPWTGESYEQYF. The complete variable domain, with remaining parts taken from reference TRBV28 and TRBJ2-7, reads DVKVTQSSRYLVKRTGEKVFLECVQDMDHENMFWYRQDPGLGLRLIYFSYDVKMKEKGDIPEGYSVSREKKERFSLILESASTNQTSMYLCASNSPWTGESYEQYFGPGTRLTVT.

This clonotype was seen a handful of times. The rearrangement uses TRBV27 and TRBJ2-1, with TRBD2 matching over 7 bases. This CDR3 is built from 13 residues. Unmatched junction bases numbered 2, after V lost 0 bases and J lost 9 bases. Germline V gene data show CDR1 as MNHEY and CDR2 as SMNVEV (reference sequence). The CDR3 region is CASSLSASGEQFF. The CDR3 nucleotides read TGTGCCAGCAGTTTATCGGCTAGCGGTGAGCAGTTCTTC.